This T cell receptor (beta chain) is drawn from a study of CD8 T cells in Susac syndrome (dated by TCRdb to the late 2010s). For the wider study: The study used repertoire sequencing to test whether antigen drove CD8+ T cell activation and differentiation in Susac syndrome. CD8+ T cell repertoire clonality was compared between about a dozen healthy donors, roughly 14 Susac syndrome patients and around 16 multiple sclerosis patients.

Comment on this clonotype: Its antigen target is currently unknown. Per-base quality was not reported, and no clone a single base away is much larger than it.

Summary of the overall study and its limitations: The TCR sequencing and HLA analysis was acknowledged to have included a relatively small number of individuals.

Peripheral blood CD8+ and CD4+ T cells from healthy donors, Susac syndrome patients and multiple sclerosis patients were profiled using high-throughput TCR beta sequencing. Multiple sclerosis controls were treatment-naive patients with stable or active relapsing-remitting disease fulfilling revised McDonald criteria. Bulk CD8+ and CD4+ T cells were purified by magnetic negative isolation, while CD8+ TEMRA cells were enriched using FACS. Blood was drawn into EDTA tubes, processed within 24 hours, and PBMCs were isolated by density gradient centrifugation. PBMCs intended for TCR sequencing were cryopreserved in liquid nitrogen and thawed later in a water bath at 37 degrees C. Purity of sorted or isolated CD4+, CD8+ and CD8+ TEMRA cells was at least 90%. The CDR3 holds 13 amino acids from the cysteine to the phenylalanine. CDR3 DNA only is kept here, 39 bases in frame from base 1. CDR1 and CDR2 (GTSNPN, SVGIG) derive from the germline V gene (reference sequence). The junction shows trimming of 2 bases on V and 6 bases on J, plus 11 bases between the germline ends.

RNA was extracted with the RNeasy kit and about 0.45 to 1 ug was reverse transcribed using random hexamers. The immunoSEQ multiplex PCR assay, covering 54 Vbeta and 13 Jbeta segments, was used to amplify TCR beta CDR3 regions. Bias from PCR amplification was corrected by using a synthetic template baseline for primer optimization and for computational correction. Turning to the authors' computational methods: Reads were annotated to V, D and J genes per IMGT and analyzed with immunoSEQ Analyzer, keeping only productive sequences. To calculate clonality, Shannon entropy was normalized by log2 of the number of productive unique sequences and then subtracted from one. Public and private clones were assessed among the 100 most prevalent clones of each patient and control. Clones were defined as Susac-specific if absent from the healthy and MS cohorts, from under 1,200 published viral clones and from other ImmuneACCESS disease sequences. In TCRdb, the public reads were trimmed at Q25 with fastp and aligned with MiXCR, with productive beta chains retained. Entries that share a CDR3 protein sequence are merged under the most common genes and DNA. These V and J calls rely on TCRdb rather than the paper's analysis. This sample holds almost 450,000 distinct CDR3 sequences; about 85% were observed only once. The top ten clones comprise roughly 0.1% of the sample.

The sequence is built from TRBV30 and TRBJ1-5; TRBD1 could be the D gene, as 5 bases match. The source is a human donor with multiple sclerosis. The sequenced sample was CD8+ T cells from PBMCs. The DNA reads TGTGCCTGGAGTTTGGGGGGGGGTCAGCCCCAGCATTTT. Its product reads: CAWSLGGGQPQHF.